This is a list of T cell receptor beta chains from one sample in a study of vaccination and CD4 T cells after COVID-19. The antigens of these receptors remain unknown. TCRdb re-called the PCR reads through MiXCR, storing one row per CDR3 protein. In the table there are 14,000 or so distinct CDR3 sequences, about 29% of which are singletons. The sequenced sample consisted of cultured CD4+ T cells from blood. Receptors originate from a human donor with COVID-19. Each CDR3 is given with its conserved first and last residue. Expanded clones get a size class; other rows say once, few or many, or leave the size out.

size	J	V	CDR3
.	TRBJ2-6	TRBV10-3	CAISRDPSGRAGANVLTF
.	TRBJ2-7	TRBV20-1	CSASLLGQGANEQYF
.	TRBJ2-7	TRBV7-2	CASSPQRGRYEQYF
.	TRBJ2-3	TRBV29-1	CSAGATSGGYTSTDTQYF
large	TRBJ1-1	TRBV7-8	CASSPRDLETEAFF
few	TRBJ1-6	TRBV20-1	CSARDSNSPLHF
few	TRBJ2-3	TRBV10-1	CASGGAGGFTQYF
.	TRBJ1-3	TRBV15	CATSSLTSVSGNTIYF
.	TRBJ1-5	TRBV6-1	CASDGSANQPQHF
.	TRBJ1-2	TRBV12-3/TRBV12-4	CALGGRNGYTF
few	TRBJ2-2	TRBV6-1	CASRDRPETGELFF
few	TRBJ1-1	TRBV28	CASSLQTMNTEAFF
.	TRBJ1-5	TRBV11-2	CASSLGQGGFNQPQHF
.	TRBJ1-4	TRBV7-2	CASSSDMGLFF
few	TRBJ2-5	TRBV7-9	CAAPRGETQYF
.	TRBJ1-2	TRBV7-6	CASSNTSGGVANYGYTF
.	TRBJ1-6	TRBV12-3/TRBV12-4	CASLFGSYNSPLHF
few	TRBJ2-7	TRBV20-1	CSASPPWLAGSSYEQYF
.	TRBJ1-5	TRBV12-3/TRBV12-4	CASSSIESREPQHF
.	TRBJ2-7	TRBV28	CASNSKEAGGYEQYF
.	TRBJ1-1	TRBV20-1	CSARESTGRAFF
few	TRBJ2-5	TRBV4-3	CASSPGTVGGETQYF
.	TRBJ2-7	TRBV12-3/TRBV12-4	CASTPSSGGGYEQYF
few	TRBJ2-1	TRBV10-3	CAIGGLALYNEQFF
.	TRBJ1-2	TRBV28	CASRGKGVYGYTF
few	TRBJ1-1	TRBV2	CASSEVGMNTEAFF
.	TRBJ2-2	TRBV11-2	CASSLFGTPRGNTGELFF
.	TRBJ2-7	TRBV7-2	CASSLLGRQYF
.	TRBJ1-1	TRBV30	CAWRRGEAFF
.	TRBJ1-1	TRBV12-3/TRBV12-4	CASTLGGFGEAFF
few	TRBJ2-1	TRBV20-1	CSALSPSSYNEQFF
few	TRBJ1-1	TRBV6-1	CATVGQLNTEAFF
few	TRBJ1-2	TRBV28	CASSVRRPNGYTF
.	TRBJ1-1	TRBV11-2	CASSSRGGTEAFF
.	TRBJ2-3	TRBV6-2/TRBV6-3	CASRRLAVSDTQYF
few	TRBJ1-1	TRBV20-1	CSAEDRAGTEAFF
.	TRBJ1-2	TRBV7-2	CASSLSRVGGYTF
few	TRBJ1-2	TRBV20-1	CSATGTVTYGYTF
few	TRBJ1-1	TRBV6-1	CASSTPGQGVLNTEAFF
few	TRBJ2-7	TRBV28	CASSPPGTGHYEQYF
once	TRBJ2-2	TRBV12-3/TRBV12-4	CASSLLAGNTGELFF
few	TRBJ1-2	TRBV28	CASGGTGNNYGYTF
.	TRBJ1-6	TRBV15	CATSRDSHNSPLHF
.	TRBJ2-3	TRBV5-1	CASSFLTDTQYF
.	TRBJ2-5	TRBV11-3	CASSSSRRETQYF